The clone carrying this T cell receptor (beta chain) was observed once. Its antigen is unknown. The data originate from a study of OX40 agonist ivuxolimab in advanced cancers. Across the whole study: Given to patients was ivuxolimab, an agonistic anti-OX40 (CD134) antibody. Patients in the trial were receiving intravenous ivuxolimab every 2 weeks, at doses of 0.01 to 10 mg/kg.

Using immunoSEQ multiplex PCR, the repertoire was profiled, and TCRdb retains in-frame clones only, with some absent. This sample has some 28,000 clones; about 80% occur once, and the top ten carry roughly 15%. After removal of 5 bases from V and 7 bases from J, the junction contained 14 bases not matched to a gene. The CDR3 loop spans 15 amino acids. Germline-derived CDR1 and CDR2 are SGHRS and YFSETQ. Broader study findings: Doses of 0.1 to 3.0 mg/kg were accompanied by clonal expansion of CD4+ and CD8+ blood T cells by week 6. The average count of expanded clones was higher among CD8+ T cells than among CD4+.

J is TRBJ1-2 and V is TRBV5-1; 7 positions agree with TRBD1. The sample was CD4+ or CD8+ T cells sorted from blood, taken in a trial of the OX40 agonist ivuxolimab. The receptor's source is an adult with an advanced solid tumor such as melanoma, head and neck, liver or kidney cancer. The CDR3 sequence is CASRKVGTVPAGYTF. In DNA, the CDR3 is TGCGCCAGCAGGAAAGTGGGGACAGTACCCGCTGGCTACACCTTC.